Listed below are T cell receptor beta chains from one sample, sequenced in a study of OX40 agonist ivuxolimab in advanced cancers. Libraries were prepared by immunoSEQ multiplex PCR; TCRdb keeps only in-frame clonotypes and omits some of them. The table includes 50,000 to 65,000 clones, over 75% detected once. Sample: CD4+ or CD8+ T cells sorted from blood, taken in a trial of the OX40 agonist ivuxolimab. Receptors were obtained from an adult with an advanced solid tumor such as melanoma, head and neck, liver or kidney cancer. Both conserved end residues are part of each CDR3. D genes are given only for firm matches. A row's size may be missing; if present it is once, few, many or a size class.

CDR3 length	V gene	clone size	D gene	J gene	CDR3 DNA	CDR3 protein
14	TRBV6-1	.	.	TRBJ2-7	TGTGCCAGCAGGCGAGTAGATAATAACTACGAGCAGTACTTC	CASRRVDNNYEQYF
16	TRBV4-2	once	TRBD1	TRBJ1-2	TGTGCCAGCAGCCTGACCGGGACAGGGGCAGGCTATGGCTACACCTTC	CASSLTGTGAGYGYTF
15	TRBV9	.	TRBD1	TRBJ1-5	TGTGCCAGCAGCGCAGAGGGGGCCGCCAATCAGCCCCAGCATTTT	CASSAEGAANQPQHF
12	TRBV6-5	.	.	TRBJ1-5	TGTGGTTCTTGGGACGGCAATCAGCCCCAGCATTTT	CGSWDGNQPQHF
15	TRBV15	.	.	TRBJ2-7	TGTGCCACCAGCAGAGCATTCCCGGACAGCCACGAGCAGTACTTC	CATSRAFPDSHEQYF
16	TRBV5-4	.	TRBD2	TRBJ2-7	TGTGCCAGCAGCCCGGGGATCGGCGGGGGGGCCTACGAGCAGTACTTC	CASSPGIGGGAYEQYF
13	TRBV5-1	.	.	TRBJ1-5	TGCGCCAGCAGCGTTTCAGGCAATCAGCCCCAGCATTTT	CASSVSGNQPQHF
14	TRBV29-1	.	TRBD2	TRBJ2-3	TGCAGCGTTCGGGGGGGCCTTAGCACAGATACGCAGTATTTT	CSVRGGLSTDTQYF
15	TRBV5-1	.	TRBD1	TRBJ1-6	TGCGCCAGCAGCCTGAAAGGACAGGGAGGTTCACCCCTCCACTTT	CASSLKGQGGSPLHF
14	TRBV6-1	.	.	TRBJ1-1	TGTGCCAGCACTGAGCGGAGGGTGGGCACTGAAGCTTTCTTT	CASTERRVGTEAFF
11	TRBV6-1	.	.	TRBJ1-6	TGTGCCAGCAAAACAGGGCTCACCCTCCACTTT	CASKTGLTLHF
16	TRBV14	.	TRBD1	TRBJ2-5	TGTGCCAGCAGCCCCACCCGGGACAGGTACCAAGAGACCCAGTACTTC	CASSPTRDRYQETQYF
12	TRBV10-1	.	.	TRBJ2-5	TGCGCCCGGACGGGATTCCAAGAGACCCAGTACTTC	CARTGFQETQYF